A single sample gave rise to the 14 T cell receptor beta chains below, sequenced in a study of human T cells and chemical hapten exposure. TCRdb itself ran the RACE reads through MiXCR, one entry per CDR3 protein. The sample holds tens of thousands of distinct CDR3 sequences, around 12% seen once. The time point here: patch test 3, about 24 weeks after DPC sensitization. This sample's treatment: therapeutic diphenylcyclopropenone sensitization with weekly scalp DPC. The sample here was whole blood, taken in connection with sensitization to the hapten diphenylcyclopropenone (DPC). All receptors derive from a young man with alopecia areata. Some clones in this sample may be carry-over from other donors' samples.

This clonotype showed up many times. The V and J genes are TRBV7-6 and TRBJ1-2, with 12 bases identical to TRBD1. Trimming removed 5 bases from V and 8 bases from J; junction bases left unmatched: 6. Germline V CDR1 and CDR2: SGHVS, FNYEAQ. The CDR3 sequence is 14 residues long. CDR3 in amino acids: CASSLGQGARGYTF. The CDR3 nucleotides are TGTGCCAGCAGCCTGGGACAGGGGGCAAGGGGCTACACCTTC. Full variable domain (outside the CDR3, taken from reference TRBV7-6 and TRBJ1-2): GAGVSQSPRYKVTKRGQDVALRCDPISGHVSLYWYRQALGQGPEFLTYFNYEAQQDKSGLPNDRFSAERPEGSISTLTIQRTEQRDSAMYRCASSLGQGARGYTFGSGTRLTVV.

This clonotype has only a few counts. The gene calls are TRBV30 and TRBJ2-1; D may be TRBD2 (5 bases). The CDR3 loop spans 12 amino acids. V gave up 3 bases and J gave up 6 bases, with 9 bases separating them. Germline lookup yields CDR1 GTSNPN and CDR2 SVGIG (reference sequence). CDR3 sequence reads: CAWSPTSNEQFF. CDR3 sequence (DNA): TGTGCCTGGAGCCCTACTAGCAATGAGCAGTTCTTC.

J is TRBJ2-7 and V is TRBV29-1; possibly TRBD1 or TRBD2 for D (5 bases each). V was shortened by 6 bases and J by 5 bases, with 11 bases between the two germline ends. The germline V gene encodes CDR1 SQVTM and CDR2 ANQGSEA. CDR3 length: 11 amino acids. The CDR3 is CSVAGADEQYF. The CDR3 bases are TGCAGCGTCGCCGGGGCCGACGAGCAGTACTTC.

This clonotype was seen a handful of times. The chain joins TRBV7-9 to TRBJ2-7; unclear D gene. The CDR3 has 13 residues. Germline lookup yields CDR1 SEHNR and CDR2 FQNEAQ (reference sequence). V lost 5 bases and J 5 bases, leaving 13 bases between the germline ends. CDR3 coding DNA: TGTGCCAGCAGCCGCCCCGGGCTCCACGAGCAGTACTTC. This encodes CASSRPGLHEQYF.

This clonotype was seen repeatedly, ten times or more. The chain is built from TRBV4-1 and TRBJ1-1; the D gene is possibly TRBD1 (6 bases). The CDR3 extends over 14 amino acids. The germline V gene encodes CDR1 MGHRA and CDR2 YSYEKL. V lost 4 bases and J lost 2, with 11 bases in between. The chain's CDR3 is CASSRNRVNTEAFF. The CDR3 DNA reads TGCGCCAGCAGCCGTAACAGGGTAAACACTGAAGCTTTCTTT.

This clonotype came up a few times. The J gene is TRBJ2-2, the V gene TRBV28; D is unclear. V shed 5 bases and J shed 2 bases, with 6 bases lying between them. Germline CDR1 and CDR2: MDHEN and SYDVKM. This CDR3 contains 13 residues. CDR3 loop: CASSTFNTGELFF. CDR3 DNA sequence: TGTGCCAGCAGTACTTTCAACACCGGGGAGCTGTTTTTT.

The V gene is TRBV27, the J gene TRBJ2-1, with 8 nucleotides matching TRBD2. Per the germline V gene, CDR1 is MNHEY and CDR2 is SMNVEV (reference sequence). V trimming: 8 bases; J trimming: 9 bases; junction bases outside the gene matches: 3. The CDR3 contains 11 residues. CDR3 in amino acids: CASHTSGEQFF. The CDR3 nucleotides read TGTGCCAGCCATACTAGCGGTGAGCAGTTCTTC.

This clonotype was counted at least ten times. The J gene is TRBJ2-4, the V gene TRBV7-6; perhaps TRBD1 as D (6 bases). This CDR3 region has 13 residues. The ends were cut back, 3 bases at V and 9 bases at J, with 12 bases in the middle. The germline CDR1 and CDR2 sequences are SGHVS and FNYEAQ. CDR3 nucleotides: TGTGCCAGCAGCTTCCTACAGGGATCCATTCAGTACTTC. This translates into CASSFLQGSIQYF.

This chain connects TRBV5-1 to TRBJ1-1; tentative D call: TRBD1 (6 bases). The germline V and J ends were trimmed by 0 bases and 0 bases, with 15 bases remaining between them. The CDR3 runs to 17 residues. Germline lookup yields CDR1 SGHRS and CDR2 YFSETQ. The CDR3 DNA reads as TGCGCCAGCAGCTTGGTACAGGGAGGGGCGATGAACACTGAAGCTTTCTTT. It encodes CASSLVQGGAMNTEAFF.

The rearrangement joins TRBV14 to TRBJ2-3; 12 bases are a match to TRBD2. The germline gives CDR1 SGHDN, CDR2 FVKESK. This CDR3 has 18 residues. The trim removed 4 bases at V and 0 bases at J, leaving 8 bases unmatched. The DNA of the CDR3 is TGTGCCAGCAGCCGATTTCGGACTAGCGGGGCTAGCACAGATACGCAGTATTTT. Translated: CASSRFRTSGASTDTQYF.

This clonotype came up many times. The chain links TRBV4-2 to TRBJ2-1, with 10 bases fitting TRBD2. This CDR3 comprises 21 residues. V lost 1 base to trimming and J lost 2 bases; unmatched junction nucleotides: 17. CDR1 is LGHNA, CDR2 YNFKEQ, per germline. CDR3 sequence reads: CASSQVGIAGGLLQAYNEQFF. The DNA for the CDR3 is TGTGCCAGCAGCCAAGTCGGGATAGCGGGGGGACTGTTACAGGCCTACAATGAGCAGTTCTTC.

The V call is TRBV5-5, the J call TRBJ1-1; 10 positions agree with TRBD1. CDR3 size: 16 residues. The ends lost 0 bases at V and 6 bases at J; junction bases unmatched: 8. CDR1 and CDR2 from the germline V gene are SGHKS and YYEKEE (reference sequence). This CDR3 is CASSLEMTGGPAEAFF. CDR3 nucleotides: TGTGCCAGCAGCTTGGAAATGACAGGGGGCCCAGCTGAAGCTTTCTTT.

The rearrangement uses TRBV12-3 or TRBV12-4 and TRBJ1-1; TRBD1 agrees at 8 bases. There are 18 residues in the CDR3. The J segment lost 1 base and the V segment lost 4 bases, leaving 14 bases of the junction unmatched. In DNA form, the CDR3 reads TGTGCCAGCAGTTCCCGAAGACAGGGGTCGATACGGAACACTGAAGCTTTCTTT. This sequence encodes CASSSRRQGSIRNTEAFF.

The gene calls are TRBV5-4 and TRBJ2-1; D assignment may be TRBD1 or TRBD2 (5 bases each). The CDR3 extends over 19 amino acids. Between the trimmed V and J ends, which lost 0 bases and 0 bases, there was a span of 19 bases. In germline, CDR1 is SGHNT, CDR2 YYREEE (reference sequence). The DNA for the CDR3 is TGTGCCAGCAGCTTGGCTGGGGGTTCCTCGTTCCGCTCCTACAATGAGCAGTTCTTC. It encodes CASSLAGGSSFRSYNEQFF.